The 26 T cell receptor beta chains listed next were all sequenced from one sample in a study of PD-1 blockade in classical Hodgkin lymphoma. Every patient was affected by relapse after autologous stem cell transplantation, while exposure to brentuximab vedotin was not uniform. Data came from immunoSEQ multiplex PCR; TCRdb stores just in-frame clones and leaves some out. The sample lists under 30,000 clones, around three quarters occurring once. This specimen was peripheral blood mononuclear cells (PBMCs), taken before the second cycle of nivolumab. These receptor sequences come from a human donor with classical Hodgkin lymphoma.

By its share, this clone is medium-sized. Other DNA variants within this sample encode the same CDR3. This chain connects TRBV6-1 to TRBJ1-5, with D unclear. CDR3 length: 15 amino acids. Deletions cut 4 bases from V and 6 bases from J, with 16 bases between. The germline gives CDR1 MNHNS, CDR2 SASEGT. CDR3 sequence: CASSGPLGIGQPQHF. Written as DNA, the CDR3 is TGTGCCAGCAGTGGGCCCTTGGGCATCGGTCAGCCCCAGCATTTT.

This clone occurred once. The same CDR3 arises from other DNA sequences in this sample as well. The chain employs TRBV27 and TRBJ2-6; D ambiguous. This CDR3 is 15 amino acids long. CDR1 and CDR2 from the germline V gene are MNHEY and SMNVEV (reference sequence). Trimming pared 4 bases from V and 0 bases from J, leaving 7 bases between. The DNA for the CDR3 is TGTGCCAGCAGTTCGCACTCCTCTGGGGCCAACGTCCTGACTTTC. Its translation is CASSSHSSGANVLTF.

DNA of the CDR3: TGCGCCAGCAGCTTGGCGGGGGAGAGGTATTCACCCCTCCACTTT. Translated: CASSLAGERYSPLHF. The chain carries TRBV5-1 and TRBJ1-6, with D tentatively TRBD1 (5 bases). The CDR3 is 15 residues long. Trimming removed 0 bases at V and 8 bases at J, with 12 bases between. The germline gives CDR1 SGHRS, CDR2 YFSETQ.

This chain links TRBV7-8 with TRBJ2-2, with D unclear. The V and J ends lost 5 bases and 5 bases respectively, with 15 bases between them. The CDR3 loop spans 15 amino acids. CDR1 is SGHVS and CDR2 is FQNEAQ in the germline V gene. CDR3 DNA sequence: TGTGCCAGCAGCCTTGAGGTCCAGCCAACCGGGGAGCTGTTTTTT. Its translation is CASSLEVQPTGELFF.

The CDR3 spells CASSTRSSGGQETQYF. CDR3 nucleotide sequence: TGTGCCAGCTCAACGCGAAGTAGCGGGGGGCAAGAGACCCAGTACTTC. The chain couples TRBV18 to TRBJ2-5; 10 nucleotides match TRBD2. The CDR3 is 16 amino acids. V lost 5 bases and J lost 2; bases outside the gene matches: 8. Germline-derived CDR1 and CDR2 are KGHSH and LQKENI.

The chain uses TRBV5-1 and TRBJ2-5; D is possibly TRBD2 (5 bases). Per germline, CDR1 SGHRS and CDR2 YFSETQ. The CDR3 consists of 15 residues. Between the trimmed V and J ends, which lost 0 bases and 3 bases, there was a span of 12 bases. Here the CDR3 reads CASSLAGVGEETQYF. CDR3 in DNA: TGCGCCAGCAGCTTGGCCGGAGTGGGAGAAGAGACCCAGTACTTC.

The chain joins TRBV6-6 to TRBJ2-7; 12 bases agree with TRBD2. Germline trimming cut 5 bases from V and 0 bases from J; bases unmatched to any gene: 5. The CDR3 is made up of 16 amino acids. CDR1 is MNHNY and CDR2 is SVGAGI in the germline V gene (reference sequence). CDR3 loop: CASSPLGLAGSYEQYF. Written as DNA, the CDR3 is TGTGCCAGCAGTCCCCTGGGACTAGCGGGCTCCTACGAGCAGTACTTC.

The chain is built from TRBV7-2 and TRBJ2-3, with D perhaps TRBD2 (6 bases). CDR1 SGHTA and CDR2 FQGNSA come from the germline V gene. CDR3 length: 15 residues. Between the trimmed V and J ends, which lost 5 bases and 3 bases, there was a span of 15 bases. CDR3 protein: CASSPVLLATDTQYF. Written as DNA, the CDR3 is TGTGCCAGCAGCCCCGTTTTGCTAGCGACAGATACGCAGTATTTT.

The chain carries TRBV7-9 and TRBJ2-1, with D perhaps matching TRBD1 or TRBD2 (5 bases each). With 5 bases removed from V and 6 bases from J, the gap between germline ends came to 14 bases. The CDR3 spans 14 residues. Germline values: CDR1 SEHNR, CDR2 FQNEAQ (reference sequence). The CDR3 here is CASSPRDASNEQFF. The CDR3 DNA is TGTGCCAGCAGCCCCCGGGACGCCTCCAATGAGCAGTTCTTC.

V gene TRBV29-1 combines with J gene TRBJ2-7, with D possibly TRBD1 on 6 matching bases. V gave up 5 bases and J gave up 1 base, with 12 bases separating them. Germline V gene lookup returns CDR1 SQVTM and CDR2 ANQGSEA. CDR3 size: 13 residues. The CDR3 sequence: CSVLQGSSYEQYF. The CDR3 DNA reads TGCAGCGTTCTACAGGGATCGTCCTACGAGCAGTACTTC.

The sample holds one count of this clone. The chain links TRBV28 to TRBJ2-1; 13 bases fit TRBD2. With 3 bases clipped from V and 0 bases from J, the junction kept 2 bases outside the gene matches. Germline assignment: CDR1 MDHEN and CDR2 SYDVKM. CDR3 length equals 17 residues. The DNA of the CDR3 is TGTGCCAGCAGTTTCGGGACTAGCGGGGTCTCCTACAATGAGCAGTTCTTC. This codes for CASSFGTSGVSYNEQFF.

The chain is built from TRBV15 and TRBJ2-1, with TRBD1 identical over 8 bases. V trimming: 3 bases; J trimming: 9 bases; junction bases outside the gene matches: 7. Germline loops: CDR1 LNHNV, CDR2 YYDKDF (reference sequence). The CDR3 length is 14 residues. CDR3 region: CATSSYRGVGEQFF. The CDR3 nucleotides read TGTGCCACCAGCAGTTACAGGGGGGTCGGTGAGCAGTTCTTC.

This clone has just a few counts. CDR3 in amino acids: CARSPGLAGGPTLQETQYF. The CDR3 region has the DNA TGTGCCAGAAGCCCCGGACTAGCGGGGGGGCCGACGCTCCAAGAGACCCAGTACTTC. This chain links TRBV5-3 with TRBJ2-5; 15 positions match TRBD2. TRBV5-3 qualifies as an ORF whose function is uncertain. With 4 bases clipped from V and 1 base from J, the junction kept 11 bases outside the gene matches. The CDR3 contains 19 residues.

The rearrangement joins TRBV4-3 to TRBJ1-2; tentative D call: TRBD1 (5 bases). Trimming stripped 0 bases from V and 3 bases from J, with 11 bases between. There are 15 residues in the CDR3. CDR1 is LGHNA and CDR2 is YSLEER in the germline V gene. This chain's CDR3 is CASSQEGGTHYGYTF. DNA of the CDR3: TGCGCCAGCAGCCAAGAGGGTGGGACCCACTATGGCTACACCTTC.

In its sample, this clone is medium-sized (0.01 to 0.1%). The CDR3 region is CASSPVGVGDYEQYF. As DNA, the CDR3 is TGTGCCAGCAGTCCGGTGGGGGTAGGGGACTACGAGCAGTACTTC. The rearrangement uses TRBV27 and TRBJ2-7, with D possibly being TRBD1 or TRBD2 (5 bases each). Looked up from germline, CDR1 is MNHEY and CDR2 is SMNVEV (reference sequence). The CDR3 sequence is 15 residues long. V was trimmed by 5 bases and J by 3 bases, leaving 17 bases between them.

V usage is TRBV12-2 and J usage is TRBJ1-2. TRBV12-2 is a documented pseudogene. The CDR3 length is 16 residues. CDR3 sequence: CASRLAPRFPVYGYTF. CDR3 DNA sequence: TGTGCAAGTCGCTTAGCCCCTAGATTCCCCGTCTATGGCTACACCTTC.

This chain uses TRBV5-1 with TRBJ1-4, with a possible D match to TRBD1 (6 bases). This CDR3 has 14 amino acids. Deletions cut 4 bases from V and 8 bases from J, with 15 bases between. Looked up from germline, CDR1 is SGHRS and CDR2 is YFSETQ. CDR3: CASSIRGGTEKLFF. CDR3 in DNA: TGCGCCAGCAGCATCAGGGGAGGGACCGAAAAACTGTTTTTT.

The CDR3 bases are TGTGCCTGGAGTCGGCTAGCGGGAGGGCCGAACATCAACGAGCAGTACTTC. This translates into CAWSRLAGGPNINEQYF. This sequence joins TRBV30 and TRBJ2-7, with TRBD2 matching 12 bases. V trimming: 2 bases; J trimming: 5 bases; junction bases outside the gene matches: 13. This CDR3 contains 17 residues. Germline V lookup: CDR1 GTSNPN, CDR2 SVGIG (reference sequence).

The chain has TRBV7-9 and TRBJ1-1; tentatively, D is TRBD1 (6 bases). Germline lookup yields CDR1 SEHNR and CDR2 FQNEAQ (reference sequence). CDR3 length: 13 amino acids. The germline V and J ends were trimmed by 6 bases and 1 base, with 9 bases remaining between them. CDR3 DNA sequence: TGTGCCAGCAGACCGGGACAGAACACTGAAGCTTTCTTT. Amino acids: CASRPGQNTEAFF. Full variable domain (outside the CDR3, taken from reference TRBV7-9 and TRBJ1-1): DTGVSQNPRHKITKRGQNVTFRCDPISEHNRLYWYRQTLGQGPEFLTYFQNEAQLEKSRLLSDRFSAERPKGSFSTLEIQRTEQGDSAMYLCASRPGQNTEAFFGQGTRLTVV.

The chain joins TRBV18 to TRBJ1-4; 9 positions agree with TRBD1. CDR1 and CDR2 (germline): KGHSH, LQKENI. V shed 1 base and J 5 bases; nucleotides not matched to a gene: 8. This CDR3 is built from 17 residues. CDR3 region: CASSPRVSGTGNEKLFF. CDR3 sequence (DNA): TGTGCCAGCTCACCACGGGTGTCCGGGACAGGGAATGAAAAACTGTTTTTT.

The table lists this clone with a count of one. The chain carries TRBV16 and TRBJ2-3, with a weak D call TRBD1 (5 bases). The germline gives CDR1 KGHSY, CDR2 FQNENV. Trimming took off 4 bases at V and 0 bases at J, with 11 bases between the two ends. The CDR3 runs to 15 residues. The CDR3 nucleotides read TGTGCCAGCAGCCCTGAAGACAGCAGCACAGATACGCAGTATTTT. Protein sequence: CASSPEDSSTDTQYF.

This clone was detected once. The chain joins TRBV6-1 to TRBJ2-2; possibly TRBD1 for D (5 bases). Looked up from germline, CDR1 is MNHNS and CDR2 is SASEGT. V lost 10 bases and J lost 0, with 12 bases in between. The CDR3 spans 14 residues. The CDR3 reads CATTWTPNTGELFF. In DNA form, the CDR3 reads TGTGCCACCACATGGACACCGAACACCGGGGAGCTGTTTTTT.

The J gene is TRBJ1-5, the V gene TRBV27; 9 bases align to TRBD1. With 0 bases clipped from V and 5 bases from J, the junction kept 5 bases outside the gene matches. CDR3 length: 16 amino acids. The germline V gene has CDR1 MNHEY and CDR2 SMNVEV (reference sequence). In nucleotides, the CDR3 is TGTGCCAGCAGTTTATCGGGACAGGGAATCTATCAGCCCCAGCATTTT. It translates to CASSLSGQGIYQPQHF.

The sample holds one count of this clone. This chain links TRBV28 with TRBJ1-3; D possibly corresponds to TRBD1 (6 bases). Germline V gene sequence: CDR1 MDHEN, CDR2 SYDVKM. CDR3 size: 17 residues. V was pared by 2 bases and J by 2 bases, with 16 bases between. The CDR3 is CASSLPQQGWAGNTIYF. The CDR3 DNA reads TGTGCCAGCAGTTTACCCCAACAGGGTTGGGCTGGAAACACCATATATTTT.

This rearrangement joins TRBV20-1 to TRBJ1-1, with D possibly matching TRBD1 (5 bases). V was cut by 4 bases and J by 10 bases, with 13 bases left in between. Per germline, CDR1 DFQATT and CDR2 SNEGSKA (reference sequence). CDR3 length: 11 amino acids. The CDR3 sequence: CSATWGTGAFF. CDR3 nucleotide sequence: TGCAGTGCTACCTGGGGTACAGGAGCTTTCTTT.

In its sample, this clone was seen once. V and J are TRBV7-3 and TRBJ2-1; D is unclear. This CDR3 is 17 amino acids long. From germline, CDR1 is SGHTA and CDR2 FQGTGA. The germline V and J ends were trimmed by 5 bases and 0 bases, with 17 bases remaining between them. CDR3 in amino acids: CASSSLPTGFSYNEQFF. The CDR3 coding sequence is TGTGCCAGCAGCAGCCTCCCAACTGGGTTCTCCTACAATGAGCAGTTCTTC.